The rows below give T cell receptor beta chains drawn from one sample of a study of cytomegalovirus exposure and HLA in healthy donors. TCRdb keeps only in-frame clones here, not all; method: immunoSEQ multiplex PCR. The sample lists 150,000 to 200,000 clones, about 87% occurring once. Sequences were obtained from PBMCs. The origin of the receptors is a woman aged 18-29 years in good health and CMV-seronegative. Both conserved end residues are trimmed from each CDR3.

v_gene	j_gene	CDR3aa
TRBV4-2	TRBJ2-1	ASSQDPLLLYNEQF
TRBV30	TRBJ2-4	AWTPRIAGGAQNIQY
TRBV4-1	TRBJ2-7	ASSQPGQAYEQY
TRBV6-5	TRBJ1-6	ASSLDRDSLNSPLH
TRBV28	TRBJ1-2	ASSLGPGLGYGYT
TRBV30	TRBJ2-7	AWKERLAHEQY
TRBV5-1	TRBJ2-7	ASSAGIAYEQY
TRBV28	TRBJ1-5	ASTGGVQPQH
TRBV11-2	TRBJ2-1	ASSHSGSSYNEQF
TRBV5-4	TRBJ2-1	ASSLAGSSYNEQF
TRBV9	TRBJ1-4	ASSVGAGREEKLF
TRBV28	TRBJ2-2	ASRRTDTGELF
TRBV18	TRBJ1-4	ASSLTRTGGEKLF
TRBV2	TRBJ1-3	ASSEARDRGTPGNTIY
TRBV9	TRBJ1-2	ASSVALGRALDGYT
TRBV5-1	TRBJ2-2	ASSLGQGTNTGELF
TRBV4-1	TRBJ1-5	ASSTPGGQPQH
TRBV4-2	TRBJ1-2	ASSQARGGRDGYT
TRBV7-9	TRBJ1-2	ASSLAGTGKGYT
TRBV30	TRBJ1-6	AWKLGQSSYNSPLH
TRBV14	TRBJ1-1	ASSQDRDTEAF
TRBV20-1	TRBJ2-4	SARGPFGIL
TRBV29-1	TRBJ2-1	SVELPSDEQF
TRBV5-6	TRBJ2-5	ASSSGTGGLETQY
TRBV29-1	TRBJ1-3	SVELPRAGAGNTIY
TRBV10-2	TRBJ1-3	ASSPSSGNTIY
TRBV7-8	TRBJ2-1	ASSWGDLYEQF
TRBV28	TRBJ1-1	ASSPGGLNTEAF
TRBV7-9	TRBJ2-7	ASSLVSPDSSYEQY
TRBV10-3	TRBJ2-3	AIRPGQSTDTQY
TRBV7-2	TRBJ2-1	ASSLVGGDIEQF
TRBV7-9	TRBJ2-1	ASSLGGLAGNEQF
TRBV6-6	TRBJ2-1	ASSYSPPLAGDEQF
TRBV9	TRBJ1-5	ASSRDLGNQPQH
TRBV7-6	TRBJ2-2	ASSLRTSGSTGELF
TRBV19	TRBJ2-1	ASSIGGDYNEQF
TRBV19	TRBJ2-7	ASSSGTGGSYEQY
TRBV10-3	TRBJ2-7	AISEEGGRNEQY
TRBV5-1	TRBJ2-3	ASSPKAGSADTQY